Following are 22 T cell receptor beta chains from one sample sequenced in a study of tumor-infiltrating lymphocytes in primary liver carcinoma. It was unsorted whole blood that yielded blood RNA, and germline DNA was also extracted. The investigators made TCR beta cDNA from approximately 0.5 ug total RNA, using a constant-region primer. Libraries covering TCR beta were generated through three nested multiplex PCR rounds (using a slightly modified ARM-PCR). TRBV1-TRBV30 forward and Cbeta reverse primers drove the first two approximately 10-cycle rounds. TCRdb re-analysed the multiplex PCR reads in MiXCR, keeping a single row per CDR3 protein. Counted here are almost 200,000 distinct CDR3 sequences, roughly two thirds occurring once; the ten biggest clones make up approximately 7%. Specimen: peripheral blood. These receptors were collected from a woman in her fifties or sixties with primary liver carcinoma and hepatitis B virus infection.

Turning to this clonotype: The junction does not match germline at one end; this may be a read error. The chain employs TRBV11-2 and TRBJ2-7; no clear D gene. The germline gives CDR1 SGHAT, CDR2 FQNNGV. The CDR3 spans 14 residues. CDR3 nucleotides: TGTGCCAACAGCTTAGCCCTGGCCGGTAACGAGCAGTACTTC. This translates into CANSLALAGNEQYF.

The chain couples TRBV6-1 to TRBJ2-1; a weak D match, TRBD1 (5 bases). V lost 10 bases and J 3 bases, leaving 16 bases between the germline ends. CDR3 length: 14 residues. CDR1 is MNHNS, CDR2 SASEGT, per germline. The CDR3 loop reads CAISKDSLYNEQFF. CDR3 sequence (DNA): TGTGCCATTAGTAAAGACAGCCTCTACAATGAGCAGTTCTTC.

V usage is TRBV7-9 and J usage is TRBJ2-1, with D possibly being TRBD2 (6 bases). Trimming removed 10 bases from V and 4 bases from J, with 20 bases in between. Per germline, CDR1 SEHNR and CDR2 FQNEAQ (reference sequence). CDR3 length equals 15 residues. In DNA form, the CDR3 reads TGTGCCATCGTAATTCTGGGACTCGCATACAATGAGCAGTTCTTC. Amino acids: CAIVILGLAYNEQFF.

This clonotype is a singleton in its sample. This may be a read error, as it is one base from a much larger clone. The chain employs TRBV14 and TRBJ2-1; 12 bases align to TRBD2. With V trimmed by 5 bases and J by 3 bases, 11 bases remained unmatched. The CDR3 sequence is 18 residues long. Germline V gene lookup returns CDR1 SGHDN and CDR2 FVKESK. The CDR3 loop reads CASSTRTSGIDCYNEQFF. CDR3 in DNA: TGTGCCAGCAGCACTCGGACTAGCGGGATTGACTGCTACAATGAGCAGTTCTTC.

As for this clonotype: Lacking the conserved final phenylalanine or tryptophan, this CDR3 likely reflects a read error. V is TRBV2 and J is TRBJ2-5, with 10 bases identical to TRBD2. This CDR3 contains 15 residues. Germline V gene sequence: CDR1 SNHLY, CDR2 FYNNEI. Trimming took 3 bases from V and 5 from J; bases not matched to a gene: 6. CDR3: CASSDSGRAEETQYL. The CDR3 nucleotides are TGTGCCAGCAGTGACAGCGGGAGGGCGGAGGAGACCCAGTACCTC.

The rearrangement uses TRBV30 and TRBJ1-6, with D maybe TRBD1 (5 bases). The CDR3 has 12 residues. Germline CDR1 reads GTSNPN; CDR2 reads SVGIG (reference sequence). V was cut by 1 base and J by 9 bases, with 7 bases left in between. The CDR3 sequence is CAWSAGVSPLHF. The DNA for the CDR3 is TGTGCCTGGAGTGCGGGGGTTTCACCCCTCCACTTT. Based on the CDR3 plus reference TRBV30 and TRBJ1-6, the full variable domain is SQTIHQWPATLVQPVGSPLSLECTVEGTSNPNLYWYRQAAGRGLQLLFYSVGIGQISSEVPQNLSASRPQDRQFILSSKKLLLSDSGFYLCAWSAGVSPLHFGNGTRLTVT.

This chain joins TRBV7-2 and TRBJ2-2; TRBD2 might be the D (5 bases). Trimming took 2 bases from V and 8 from J, leaving 12 bases between them. This CDR3 contains 14 residues. From germline, CDR1 is SGHTA and CDR2 FQGNSA. The CDR3: CASSLFRGAGELFF. The CDR3 nucleotides are TGTGCCAGCAGCTTATTTCGGGGAGCGGGGGAGCTGTTTTTT.

V usage is TRBV11-3 and J usage is TRBJ2-5; D tentatively fits TRBD1 or TRBD2 (5 bases each). V lost 10 bases and J 2 bases, leaving 20 bases between the germline ends. The CDR3 is made up of 15 amino acids. In germline, CDR1 is SGHNT, CDR2 YENEEA. The CDR3 region is CANIFMRGAQETQYF. The CDR3 nucleotides read TGTGCCAACATCTTCATGAGAGGGGCGCAAGAGACCCAGTACTTC.

In this sample, this clonotype turned up once. The chain is built from TRBV6-6 and TRBJ1-2, with TRBD1 matching 7 bases. The germline gives CDR1 MNHNY, CDR2 SVGAGI (reference sequence). Trimming at V came to 9 bases and at J to 10 bases, leaving 17 bases not matched to a gene. The CDR3 length is 14 residues. The CDR3 reads CARNPKTGRQDYTF. CDR3 coding DNA: TGTGCCAGGAACCCCAAGACAGGGCGCCAAGACTACACCTTC.

The rearrangement joins TRBV11-1 to TRBJ2-1; 8 positions match TRBD2. The CDR3 contains 15 residues. Losses at the gene ends were 7 bases for V and 2 bases for J; bases not matched to a gene: 7. Germline-derived CDR1 and CDR2 are SGHAT and FQDESV (reference sequence). DNA of the CDR3: TGTGCCAGCATCCCGACTAGCGCGGCCTACAATGAGCAGTTCTTC. This encodes CASIPTSAAYNEQFF.

This clonotype was recorded many times. This rearrangement joins TRBV12-3 or TRBV12-4 to TRBJ2-1; 13 positions agree with TRBD2. The V and J ends lost 4 bases and 0 bases, in that order; junction bases with no gene match: 3. CDR3 size: 17 residues. The CDR3 sequence is CASSSRTSGSSYNEQFF. The CDR3 DNA is TGTGCCAGCAGTTCGCGGACTAGCGGGAGCTCCTACAATGAGCAGTTCTTC.

Turning to this clonotype: This sequence may be a read error, since a much larger clone differs from it by one base. The gene calls are TRBV6-6 and TRBJ2-2; 8 nucleotides line up with TRBD2. This CDR3 contains 13 residues. Germline V gene sequence: CDR1 MNHNY, CDR2 SVGAGI (reference sequence). CDR3 bases: TGTGCCAGCAGAGCGGGAGAGCGCGGGGAGCTGTTGTTT. Residues: CASRAGERGELLF.

This clonotype is medium-sized (0.01 to 0.1%) in the sample. The chain has TRBV11-2 and TRBJ2-2; the D gene is possibly TRBD2 (6 bases). The germline V gene encodes CDR1 SGHAT and CDR2 FQNNGV. V lost 2 bases, J lost 3 bases, and 10 bases lay in between. This CDR3 contains 15 residues. CDR3 loop: CASSLRGAHTGELFF. CDR3 DNA sequence: TGTGCCAGCAGCTTACGCGGGGCTCACACCGGGGAGCTGTTTTTT.

The chain couples TRBV6-1 to TRBJ1-2; the match to TRBD1 covers 7 bases. Germline values: CDR1 MNHNS, CDR2 SASEGT. This CDR3 spans 16 amino acids. Germline trimming cut 7 bases from V and 0 bases from J; bases unmatched to any gene: 11. As DNA, the CDR3 is TGTGCCAGCACCCTGGGACAGATGAATACTAACTATGGCTACACCTTC. Translating gives CASTLGQMNTNYGYTF.

The table lists this clonotype with a few counts. The rearrangement joins TRBV30 to TRBJ1-2; a possible D gene is TRBD1 (5 bases). Trimming removed 8 bases at V and 2 bases at J, with 12 bases between. The CDR3 sequence is 12 residues long. Looked up from germline, CDR1 is GTSNPN and CDR2 is SVGIG (reference sequence). In DNA form, the CDR3 reads TGTGCCGCGACGGGGGGAAACTATGGCTACACCTTC. It codes for CAATGGNYGYTF.

As concerns this clonotype: A much larger clone differs by one base, so this may be a read error. J is TRBJ1-4 and V is TRBV12-3 or TRBV12-4; D is unclear. The CDR3 loop spans 13 amino acids. The CDR3 loop reads CVSSPGLNEKLFF. CDR3 in DNA: TGTGTCAGCAGTCCCGGTCTGAATGAAAAACTGTTTTTT.

This clonotype was counted a single time. It may be a read error: a sequence one base away is much more abundant. The genes are TRBV6-2 or TRBV6-3 and TRBJ2-3; D unclear. The CDR3 has 14 residues. Per germline, CDR1 MNHEY and CDR2 SVGEGT. CDR3 loop: CATSYSLVPDTQYF. The CDR3 DNA sequence: TGTGCCACCAGTTACAGTCTAGTACCAGATACGCAGTATTTT.

With regard to this clonotype: Relative to the germline gene, one junction end is altered; a read error may explain this. The chain couples TRBV11-2 to TRBJ2-7; the D is unclear. From germline, CDR1 is SGHAT and CDR2 FQNNGV. The CDR3 has 12 amino acids. The chain's CDR3 is CDSSPLNYEQYF. As DNA, the CDR3 is TGTGACAGCAGCCCTCTTAACTACGAACAGTACTTC.

This clonotype was detected only a few times. J is TRBJ2-1 and V is TRBV28; D might be TRBD2 (5 bases). The CDR3 contains 15 residues. Trimming took off 5 bases at V and 6 bases at J, with 17 bases between the two ends. CDR1 is MDHEN, CDR2 SYDVKM, per germline. The CDR3 here is CASSPRLSGSNEQFF. The CDR3 DNA follows: TGTGCCAGCAGTCCAAGGCTTTCGGGGTCCAATGAGCAGTTCTTC.

This clonotype was seen only a few times. V usage is TRBV10-3 and J usage is TRBJ2-1, with TRBD1 matching 7 bases. Looked up from germline, CDR1 is ENHRY and CDR2 is SYGVKD. CDR3 length equals 12 residues. V gave up 7 bases and J gave up 8 bases; unmatched junction bases: 5. In DNA, the CDR3 is TGTGCCATCAACTCCGGGACAGATGAGCAGTTCTTC. Protein: CAINSGTDEQFF.

The V gene is TRBV5-1, the J gene TRBJ2-5; D is uncertain. Germline CDR1 is SGHRS and CDR2 is YFSETQ. The CDR3 covers 14 residues. The ends were cut back, 4 bases at V and 0 bases at J, with 10 bases in the middle. This CDR3 is CASSRWNNQETQYF. As DNA, the CDR3 is TGCGCCAGCAGCCGGTGGAACAACCAAGAGACCCAGTACTTC.

In this sample, this clonotype turned up a few times. The gene calls are TRBV10-2 and TRBJ2-3; 10 positions agree with TRBD2. Germline V gene data show CDR1 as WSHSY and CDR2 as SAAADI. The V segment lost 4 bases and the J segment 6 bases; nucleotides outside the gene matches: 10. The length of the CDR3 is 16 residues. The CDR3 protein is CASSAQREGRGDTQYF. The CDR3, as DNA: TGCGCCAGCAGTGCCCAGCGGGAGGGCCGGGGGGATACGCAGTATTTT.